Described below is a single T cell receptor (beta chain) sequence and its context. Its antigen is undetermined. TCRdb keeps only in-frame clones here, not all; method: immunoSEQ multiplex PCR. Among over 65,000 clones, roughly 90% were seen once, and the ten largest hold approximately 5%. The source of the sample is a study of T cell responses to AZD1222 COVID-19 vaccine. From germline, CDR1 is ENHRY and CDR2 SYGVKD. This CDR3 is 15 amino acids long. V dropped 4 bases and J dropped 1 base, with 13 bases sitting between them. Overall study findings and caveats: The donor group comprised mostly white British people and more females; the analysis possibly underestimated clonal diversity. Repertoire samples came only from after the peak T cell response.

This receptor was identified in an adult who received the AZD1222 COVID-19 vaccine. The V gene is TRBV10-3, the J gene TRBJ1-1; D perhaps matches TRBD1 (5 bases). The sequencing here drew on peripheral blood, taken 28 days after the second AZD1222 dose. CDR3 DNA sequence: TGTGCCATCAGTGTAGGAGGACACTCGAACACTGAAGCTTTCTTT. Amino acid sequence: CAISVGGHSNTEAFF.